These 30 T cell receptor beta chains came from one sample sequenced in a study of blood T cell repertoires in COVID-19 (dated by TCRdb to 2018 to 2021). Libraries were made using the immunoSEQ multiplex PCR assay. The table was pulled from immuneACCESS by TCRdb, which kept in-frame rearrangements only. Such tables lose some clones; where checked, under half of the loss comes from unresolved V genes, and the rest has no known cause. This sample is represented by 200,000 to 300,000 clones; over 70% of them were singletons. In total, the top ten clones hold 8% to 9.5% of the sample. The sequenced sample was peripheral blood. Receptors were obtained from a human donor in a cohort sampled during active COVID-19.

The CDR3 loop reads CASSPSGTGPYEQYF. CDR3 sequence (DNA): TGTGCCAGCAGCCCTTCCGGGACAGGCCCTTACGAGCAGTACTTC. This sequence joins TRBV6-2 or TRBV6-3 and TRBJ2-7; 8 bases agree with TRBD1. The V gene's germline CDR1 is MNHEY and CDR2 SVGEGT. Trimming removed 6 bases from V and 4 bases from J; junction bases left unmatched: 11. The CDR3 spans 15 residues.

The V gene is TRBV6-2 or TRBV6-3, the J gene TRBJ1-5; the D is unclear. This CDR3 spans 14 amino acids. Per the germline V gene, CDR1 is MNHEY and CDR2 is SVGEGT. Trimming removed 3 bases from V and 11 bases from J, with 17 bases in between. The CDR3 region is CASSYSLLSRSQHF. DNA for the CDR3: TGTGCCAGCAGTTATTCCCTCTTATCTCGGTCCCAGCATTTT.

The chain couples TRBV3-1 (or the pseudogene TRBV3-2) to TRBJ1-4, with D perhaps matching TRBD1 (5 bases). Trimming cost V 0 bases and J 10 bases, with 12 bases left between them. The CDR3 has 14 amino acids. Germline CDR1 LGHDT, CDR2 YNNKEL (reference sequence). The CDR3 nucleotides are TGTGCCAGCAGCCAAGACAGGGTTTTTGGAAAACTGTTTTTT. It is translated as CASSQDRVFGKLFF.

The CDR3 protein is CASSLLRGGVNEQYF. CDR3 bases: TGTGCCAGCAGCCTCCTAAGGGGCGGCGTCAACGAGCAGTACTTC. The rearrangement links TRBV9 to TRBJ2-7; D might be TRBD1 (5 bases). This CDR3 is built from 15 residues. V lost 4 bases and J lost 5, with 19 bases in between. CDR1 is SGDLS, CDR2 YYNGEE, per germline.

This CDR3 is CSVITGSSYNEQFF. The CDR3 nucleotides read TGCAGCGTCATAACAGGGAGCTCCTACAATGAGCAGTTCTTC. The chain has TRBV29-1 and TRBJ2-1; possible D gene TRBD1, 6 bases. Looked up from germline, CDR1 is SQVTM and CDR2 is ANQGSEA. Trimming cost V 6 bases and J 0 bases, with 12 bases left between them. This CDR3 has 14 residues.

The chain recombines TRBV23-1 with TRBJ1-2; 11 bases line up with TRBD1. TRBV23-1 falls under the ORF class, with uncertain function. V lost 4 bases to trimming and J lost 6 bases; unmatched junction nucleotides: 16. This CDR3 is built from 18 residues. CDR3 in amino acids: CASSLTGTGGFGANGYTF. CDR3 nucleotides: TGCGCCAGCAGTCTTACGGGGACAGGGGGTTTTGGTGCAAATGGCTACACCTTC.

The sample holds a few counts of this clone. This chain links TRBV10-3 with TRBJ2-1; 9 nucleotides agree with TRBD2. V lost 8 bases to trimming and J lost 8 bases; unmatched junction nucleotides: 13. Germline assignment: CDR1 ENHRY and CDR2 SYGVKD. CDR3 length equals 15 residues. CDR3 coding DNA: TGTGCCATCCGTAGGGAGGGGCTAGCGGGATATGAGCAGTTCTTC. It yields the protein CAIRREGLAGYEQFF.

This chain joins TRBV7-9 and TRBJ2-6, with a weak D call TRBD2 (5 bases). Germline values: CDR1 SEHNR, CDR2 FQNEAQ (reference sequence). The ends were cut back, 0 bases at V and 4 bases at J, with 10 bases in the middle. The CDR3 consists of 16 residues. CDR3 nucleotides: TGTGCCAGCAGCTTAGCGAGAGGGTCCGGGGCCAACGTCCTGACTTTC. Its translation is CASSLARGSGANVLTF.

Only one count was recorded for this clone. The rearrangement links TRBV24-1 to TRBJ1-6; 9 bases agree with TRBD1. Germline CDR1 and CDR2: KGHDR and SFDVKD. CDR3 size: 21 residues. V trimming: 1 base; J trimming: 10 bases; junction bases outside the gene matches: 22. CDR3 amino acids: CATSDLVGPGTGFGAGSPLHF. In nucleotides, the CDR3 is TGTGCCACCAGTGATTTAGTGGGCCCCGGGACAGGGTTCGGGGCGGGCTCACCCCTCCACTTT.

This clone was found once. V is TRBV6-6 and J is TRBJ2-7; 10 positions match TRBD1. The germline V gene has CDR1 MNHNY and CDR2 SVGAGI (reference sequence). This CDR3 has 16 amino acids. V was pared by 5 bases and J by 0 bases, with 7 bases of the junction left unmatched. CDR3 region: CASSPGTGARSYEQYF. The CDR3 coding sequence is TGTGCCAGCAGTCCCGGGACAGGGGCCCGCTCCTACGAGCAGTACTTC.

The chain couples TRBV4-3 to TRBJ1-1, with unresolved D. The ends were cut back, 3 bases at V and 4 bases at J, with 24 bases in the middle. CDR1 is LGHNA, CDR2 YSLEER, per germline. There are 18 residues in the CDR3. The CDR3 bases are TGCGCCAGCAGCCAGCATTCGGTAGGGCGGACTTGGAGCACTGAAGCTTTCTTT. This gives the protein CASSQHSVGRTWSTEAFF.

This clone was recorded once. CDR3 bases: TGTGCCAGTAGGGAACAGGGGAAGGACTATGGCTACACCTTC. Protein product: CASREQGKDYGYTF. The V call is TRBV19, the J call TRBJ1-2, with TRBD1 matching over 7 bases. Germline V lookup: CDR1 LNHDA, CDR2 SQIVND (reference sequence). The CDR3 has 14 residues. Trimming removed 6 bases from V and 3 bases from J; junction bases left unmatched: 7. Full variable domain (rest looked up from reference TRBV19 and TRBJ1-2): DGGITQSPKYLFRKEGQNVTLSCEQNLNHDAMYWYRQDPGQGLRLIYYSQIVNDFQKGDIAEGYSVSREKKESFPLTVTSAQKNPTAFYLCASREQGKDYGYTFGSGTRLTVV.

The chain links TRBV5-4 to TRBJ1-1, with D possibly being TRBD1 (5 bases). The CDR3 runs 13 residues. Per the germline V gene, CDR1 is SGHNT and CDR2 is YYREEE (reference sequence). Trimming took 3 bases from V and 6 from J, leaving 12 bases between them. The CDR3 spells CASSSRGGPEAFF. CDR3 nucleotides: TGTGCCAGCAGCTCCCGGGGGGGTCCTGAAGCTTTCTTT.

The chain carries TRBV28 and TRBJ1-2; 9 nucleotides align to TRBD1. The germline V gene encodes CDR1 MDHEN and CDR2 SYDVKM. V lost 5 bases and J lost 2; bases outside the gene matches: 9. This CDR3 is built from 16 residues. The CDR3 sequence is CASSAPMGQGNYGYTF. CDR3 coding DNA: TGTGCCAGCAGTGCGCCAATGGGACAGGGCAACTATGGCTACACCTTC.

In its sample, this clone was seen a few times. This sample also contains other DNA sequences that code for the same CDR3. The chain carries TRBV5-1 and TRBJ2-3; 10 nucleotides agree with TRBD2. V gave up 0 bases and J gave up 6 bases; unmatched junction bases: 4. The germline V gene encodes CDR1 SGHRS and CDR2 YFSETQ. CDR3 length equals 15 residues. CDR3 DNA sequence: TGCGCCAGCAGCTTGGCTAGCGGGGGCGTGGATACGCAGTATTTT. Its protein product is CASSLASGGVDTQYF.

In this sample, this clone turned up a few times. The chain is built from TRBV6-2 or TRBV6-3 and TRBJ2-1; tentative D call: TRBD1 (6 bases). The CDR3 is 15 residues long. Germline lookup yields CDR1 MNHEY and CDR2 SVGEGT. Trimming shortened V by 5 bases and J by 0 bases, and 11 bases separated the two germline ends. The CDR3 sequence is CASSVDRSSYNEQFF. In nucleotides, the CDR3 is TGTGCCAGCAGTGTCGACAGGAGCTCCTACAATGAGCAGTTCTTC.

This sequence joins TRBV6-5 and TRBJ2-4, with 8 bases identical to TRBD1. CDR1 and CDR2 from the germline V gene are MNHEY and SVGAGI. CDR3 length: 14 amino acids. V trimming: 4 bases; J trimming: 6 bases; junction bases outside the gene matches: 5. For the CDR3, the DNA is TGTGCCAGCAGTTCACAGGGGGACCGAAACATTCAGTACTTC. Encoded protein: CASSSQGDRNIQYF.

The rearrangement uses TRBV7-6 and TRBJ1-4; D possibly corresponds to TRBD1 (6 bases). The length of the CDR3 is 15 residues. Germline CDR1 and CDR2: SGHVS and FNYEAQ. Trimming removed 0 bases at V and 4 bases at J, with 9 bases between. CDR3 nucleotides: TGTGCCAGCAGCTTAGCGCAGGGGAATAATGAAAAACTGTTTTTT. This codes for CASSLAQGNNEKLFF.

The chain is built from TRBV2 and TRBJ1-5; 9 nucleotides agree with TRBD1. V shed 4 bases and J 4 bases; nucleotides not matched to a gene: 2. In germline, CDR1 is SNHLY, CDR2 FYNNEI. The CDR3 contains 14 residues. CDR3 region: CASSGDRDNQPQHF. As DNA, the CDR3 is TGTGCCAGCAGTGGGGACAGGGATAATCAGCCCCAGCATTTT.

This sequence joins TRBV6-5 and TRBJ1-1; the match to TRBD1 covers 8 bases. J was trimmed by 4 bases and V by 7 bases; bases with no gene match: 8. CDR3 length: 14 residues. Germline V lookup: CDR1 MNHEY, CDR2 SVGAGI. Here the CDR3 reads CASTSSGQGTEAFF. The CDR3 nucleotides read TGTGCCAGCACCTCCAGTGGACAGGGCACTGAAGCTTTCTTT.

The chain recombines TRBV5-6 with TRBJ1-3; D not certain. The V end lost 3 bases, the J end lost 8 bases, and 15 bases lay between the germline ends. Germline V lookup: CDR1 SGHDT, CDR2 YYEEEE. This CDR3 has 14 residues. CDR3 amino acids: CASSSQEGRYTIYF. The DNA of the CDR3 is TGTGCCAGCAGCTCCCAAGAGGGAAGGTACACCATATATTTT.

The rearrangement uses TRBV5-1 and TRBJ2-3; D gene unclear. The V end lost 4 bases, the J end lost 0 bases, and 24 bases lay between the germline ends. Germline V gene sequence: CDR1 SGHRS, CDR2 YFSETQ. The CDR3 is made up of 19 amino acids. CDR3 nucleotides: TGCGCCAGCAGCCACGCGGTTCTGACCGTAAAAGCTAGCACAGATACGCAGTATTTT. Amino acid sequence: CASSHAVLTVKASTDTQYF.

This clone has a single count. CDR3 sequence reads: CAVMAGTEISYEQYF. CDR3 nucleotides: TGTGCCGTCATGGCGGGGACAGAGATATCCTACGAGCAGTACTTC. The V call is TRBV6-6, the J call TRBJ2-7; D perhaps matches TRBD1 (7 bases). Trimming removed 11 bases at V and 1 base at J, with 21 bases between. The CDR3 has 15 residues. Germline CDR1 is MNHNY and CDR2 is SVGAGI (reference sequence).

CDR3 sequence reads: CASSLEGGYEQYF. The CDR3 coding sequence is TGTGCCAGCAGTTTAGAGGGTGGGTACGAGCAGTACTTC. The chain has TRBV27 and TRBJ2-7, with D possibly TRBD2 on 5 matching bases. Germline CDR1 is MNHEY and CDR2 is SMNVEV (reference sequence). This CDR3 region has 13 residues. With 2 bases removed from V and 4 bases from J, the gap between germline ends came to 9 bases.

The chain joins TRBV19 to TRBJ1-3, with D unresolved. Trimming removed 6 bases from V and 6 bases from J, with 15 bases in between. The germline CDR1 and CDR2 sequences are LNHDA and SQIVND (reference sequence). The CDR3 sequence is 14 residues long. This CDR3 is CASRSRRQENTIYF. CDR3 in DNA: TGTGCCAGTAGGTCGAGGCGTCAAGAAAACACCATATATTTT. Filled out from reference TRBV19 and TRBJ1-3, the complete variable domain reads DGGITQSPKYLFRKEGQNVTLSCEQNLNHDAMYWYRQDPGQGLRLIYYSQIVNDFQKGDIAEGYSVSREKKESFPLTVTSAQKNPTAFYLCASRSRRQENTIYFGEGSWLTVV.

V usage is TRBV19 and J usage is TRBJ2-5; D unclear. Trimming stripped 3 bases from V and 5 bases from J, with 10 bases between. The CDR3 contains 13 residues. Looked up from germline, CDR1 is LNHDA and CDR2 is SQIVND (reference sequence). CDR3 loop: CASSMRLRETQYF. In DNA form, the CDR3 reads TGTGCCAGTAGTATGAGGTTGAGGGAGACCCAGTACTTC.

V usage is TRBV7-2 and J usage is TRBJ1-2; maybe TRBD1 (5 bases). In germline, CDR1 is SGHTA, CDR2 FQGNSA. Trimming removed 4 bases from V and 7 bases from J, with 10 bases in between. The CDR3 sequence is 12 residues long. CDR3 in amino acids: CASSSGLSGYTF. The CDR3 DNA follows: TGTGCCAGCAGCTCGGGACTTAGTGGCTACACCTTC.

J is TRBJ2-5 and V is TRBV6-1; the match to TRBD2 covers 12 bases. V was pared by 4 bases and J by 5 bases, with 8 bases of the junction left unmatched. The CDR3 totals 16 residues. Germline CDR1 MNHNS, CDR2 SASEGT. The CDR3 DNA reads as TGTGCCAGCAGTGTGACTAGCGGGGGCCCGGGGGAGACCCAGTACTTC. Translation: CASSVTSGGPGETQYF.

This clone was recorded a few times. This chain links TRBV18 with TRBJ2-7; perhaps TRBD1 as D (5 bases). Trimming removed 0 bases from V and 9 bases from J, with 21 bases in between. The CDR3 is 16 residues long. CDR1 is KGHSH and CDR2 is LQKENI in the germline V gene. The CDR3 protein is CASSPPGTSRGIGQYF. As DNA, the CDR3 is TGTGCCAGCTCACCACCGGGTACATCAAGGGGTATAGGGCAGTACTTC.

This clone was detected a few times. The rearrangement uses TRBV7-2 and TRBJ2-7, with D possibly being TRBD2 (6 bases). Trimming removed 3 bases from V and 7 bases from J, with 16 bases in between. The CDR3 contains 14 residues. The germline V gene encodes CDR1 SGHTA and CDR2 FQGNSA. The CDR3 nucleotides are TGTGCCAGCAGCTTTTTTCAGGGACTCGGAGAGCAGTACTTC. It translates to CASSFFQGLGEQYF. The variable domain in full, completed from reference TRBV7-2 and TRBJ2-7, reads GAGVSQSPSNKVTEKGKDVELRCDPISGHTALYWYRQSLGQGLEFLIYFQGNSAPDKSGLPSDRFSAERTGGSVSTLTIQRTQQEDSAVYLCASSFFQGLGEQYFGPGTRLTVT.